The 30 T cell receptor beta chains given below trace back to one sample, sequenced in a study of blood T cell repertoires in COVID-19. Produced via immunoSEQ multiplex PCR; TCRdb's table is partial and in-frame only. The sample lists hundreds of thousands of clones, about 88% seen once, with approximately 1.5% in the top ten. The sequenced material came from PBMCs or T cells enriched from blood (not recorded which). Source of these receptors: a woman between 18 and 29 years old who had been exposed to COVID-19.

This chain joins TRBV28 and TRBJ1-3; 8 bases line up with TRBD1. CDR3 length: 15 residues. Per germline, CDR1 MDHEN and CDR2 SYDVKM. V was pared by 6 bases and J by 4 bases, with 8 bases of the junction left unmatched. CDR3 in amino acids: CASRARTGFGNTIYF. CDR3 nucleotide sequence: TGTGCCAGCAGAGCCCGGACAGGGTTCGGAAACACCATATATTTT.

The chain couples TRBV28 to TRBJ2-7; possible D gene TRBD2, 5 bases. This CDR3 contains 13 residues. The V gene's germline CDR1 is MDHEN and CDR2 SYDVKM. V dropped 6 bases and J dropped 2 bases, with 11 bases sitting between them. The CDR3, as DNA: TGTGCCAGCAGACACGGGGTAACCTACGAGCAGTACTTC. Translation: CASRHGVTYEQYF.

The V and J genes are TRBV23-1 and TRBJ1-2, with D possibly matching TRBD1 (5 bases). TRBV23-1 is an ORF, with its function uncertain. The CDR3 has 16 amino acids. V was clipped by 4 bases and J by 2 bases, with 17 bases between them. CDR3 region: CASSRGPKTENYGYTF. In DNA, the CDR3 is TGCGCCAGCAGTCGGGGCCCGAAGACAGAGAACTATGGCTACACCTTC.

This rearrangement joins TRBV2 to TRBJ2-3; 10 nucleotides match TRBD2. Unmatched junction bases numbered 13, after V lost 2 bases and J lost 5 bases. There are 18 residues in the CDR3. Germline loops: CDR1 SNHLY, CDR2 FYNNEI. The CDR3 loop reads CASSESSGGSRREDTQYF. For the CDR3, the DNA is TGTGCCAGCAGTGAATCTAGCGGGGGATCCCGGCGGGAAGATACGCAGTATTTT. The whole variable domain, filled in from reference TRBV2 and TRBJ2-3, reads EPEVTQTPSHQVTQMGQEVILRCVPISNHLYFYWYRQILGQKVEFLVSFYNNEISEKSEIFDDQFSVERPDGSNFTLKIRSTKLEDSAMYFCASSESSGGSRREDTQYFGPGTRLTVL.

This clone showed up just a few times. The CDR3 nucleotides read TGTGCCAGCAGTGGGCGGACTAGCGGCACAGATACGCAGTATTTT. The encoded protein is CASSGRTSGTDTQYF. The rearrangement joins TRBV2 to TRBJ2-3; 9 nucleotides line up with TRBD2. Trimming removed 4 bases from V and 1 base from J; junction bases left unmatched: 3. The CDR3 is made up of 15 amino acids. The germline V gene encodes CDR1 SNHLY and CDR2 FYNNEI.

The chain has TRBV18 and TRBJ2-7; D perhaps matches TRBD1 (6 bases). The V gene's germline CDR1 is KGHSH and CDR2 LQKENI. V was trimmed by 2 bases and J by 3 bases, leaving 20 bases between them. This CDR3 region has 17 residues. The CDR3 loop is CASSPSAPGQIRYEQYF. The CDR3 nucleotides are TGTGCCAGCTCACCATCCGCGCCCGGACAGATTCGCTACGAGCAGTACTTC.

The chain employs TRBV11-3 and TRBJ2-3; D remains unclear. The CDR3 has 14 residues. Germline CDR1 SGHNT, CDR2 YENEEA. V gave up 1 base and J gave up 4 bases, with 9 bases separating them. CDR3: CASSLGQAPDTQYF. As DNA, the CDR3 is TGTGCCAGCAGCTTAGGTCAGGCGCCAGATACGCAGTATTTT.

The chain recombines TRBV10-3 with TRBJ2-7; TRBD2 matches at 10 bases. The CDR3 has 15 amino acids. V trimming: 3 bases; J trimming: 6 bases; junction bases outside the gene matches: 8. In germline, CDR1 is ENHRY, CDR2 SYGVKD. The CDR3 bases are TGTGCCATCAGTGAAACCGGGACTAGCGTTCCCGAGCAGTACTTC. This translates into CAISETGTSVPEQYF.

In its sample, this clone was seen once. The V and J genes are TRBV5-5 and TRBJ1-6; D is ambiguous. The CDR3 extends over 14 amino acids. V lost 2 bases to trimming and J lost 7 bases, with 10 bases between them. The germline CDR1 and CDR2 sequences are SGHKS and YYEKEE (reference sequence). The CDR3 reads CASSLMPVNSPLHF. CDR3 in DNA: TGTGCCAGCAGCTTAATGCCGGTAAATTCACCCCTCCACTTT.

This chain joins TRBV23-1 and TRBJ2-2; the match to TRBD2 covers 10 bases. TRBV23-1 carries the ORF label, with uncertain function. This CDR3 has 19 amino acids. V dropped 0 bases and J dropped 3; count of bases not matched to a gene: 10. For the CDR3, the DNA is TGCGCCAGCAGTCAATCGAGAGCGGGGGGGCGATTAGACACCGGGGAGCTGTTTTTT. Its protein is CASSQSRAGGRLDTGELFF.

In DNA form, the CDR3 reads TGCGCCAGCAGTGACCCGGGACAGGGATACTACGAGCAGTACTTC. Its translation is CASSDPGQGYYEQYF. This rearrangement joins TRBV10-1 to TRBJ2-7; TRBD1 matches 9 bases. CDR1 is WNHNN and CDR2 is SYGVQD in the germline V gene (reference sequence). The CDR3 contains 15 residues. J gave up 3 bases and V 3 bases, and 6 bases lay outside the gene matches.

The genes are TRBV27 and TRBJ2-1; D possibly corresponds to TRBD2 (6 bases). Germline V gene data show CDR1 as MNHEY and CDR2 as SMNVEV (reference sequence). The CDR3 runs to 17 residues. V was clipped by 7 bases and J by 3 bases, with 22 bases between them. The CDR3 DNA follows: TGTGCCAGCACCACACTTTCCCCCGCGGGGAGCTACAATGAGCAGTTCTTC. Protein: CASTTLSPAGSYNEQFF.

This clone was detected once. This rearrangement joins TRBV3-1 (or the pseudogene TRBV3-2) to TRBJ2-7; 9 bases are shared with TRBD2. The CDR3 extends over 16 amino acids. Trimming at V came to 0 bases and at J to 2 bases, leaving 5 bases not matched to a gene. Germline values: CDR1 LGHDT, CDR2 YNNKEL (reference sequence). In DNA, the CDR3 is TGTGCCAGCAGCCAAGAGGGGGCTAGCGGGACCTACGAGCAGTACTTC. It encodes CASSQEGASGTYEQYF.

The chain uses TRBV6-5 and TRBJ1-2; D gene uncertain. The CDR3 has 12 residues. The germline gives CDR1 MNHEY, CDR2 SVGAGI. V lost 8 bases and J 4 bases, leaving 11 bases between the germline ends. The CDR3 DNA reads as TGTGCCAGCCGGGTTGGTGTCTATGGCTACACCTTC. This encodes CASRVGVYGYTF.

The rearrangement joins TRBV28 to TRBJ1-1; no definite D call. The germline gives CDR1 MDHEN, CDR2 SYDVKM. This CDR3 comprises 14 residues. The CDR3 spells CASTSGALNTEAFF. In nucleotides, the CDR3 is TGTGCATCGACCTCGGGAGCTCTGAACACTGAAGCTTTCTTT.

The chain employs TRBV5-6 and TRBJ2-7, with a tentative D call TRBD1 (6 bases). The CDR3 sequence is 12 residues long. Trimming left V 0 bases short and J 6 bases short, with 7 bases between. Germline CDR1 is SGHDT and CDR2 is YYEEEE. In DNA, the CDR3 is TGTGCCAGCAGCTTGGGACAGGTCGAGCAGTACTTC. Protein sequence: CASSLGQVEQYF.

This chain links TRBV5-1 with TRBJ1-5, with a weak D call TRBD1 (5 bases). CDR1 and CDR2 (germline): SGHRS, YFSETQ. V lost 1 base and J 5 bases, leaving 7 bases between the germline ends. The CDR3 runs 13 residues. CDR3 region: CASSLSQDQPQHF. The CDR3, as DNA: TGCGCCAGCAGCTTGTCACAGGATCAGCCCCAGCATTTT.

The CDR3 spells CASSLHDRGVGYTF. The CDR3 coding sequence is TGTGCCAGCAGCTTACATGACAGGGGGGTTGGCTACACCTTC. The J gene is TRBJ1-2, the V gene TRBV9, with TRBD1 identical over 9 bases. Trimming took 4 bases from V and 7 from J; bases not matched to a gene: 8. Germline V CDR1 and CDR2: SGDLS, YYNGEE. The CDR3 spans 14 residues.

The chain joins TRBV18 to TRBJ2-3, with TRBD2 matching over 10 bases. The CDR3 is made up of 18 amino acids. The V gene end was trimmed by 2 bases and the J gene end by 3 bases; junction bases not matched to a gene: 11. The V gene's germline CDR1 is KGHSH and CDR2 LQKENI. This chain's CDR3 is CASSPRPSGGAWTDTQYF. Written as DNA, the CDR3 is TGTGCCAGCTCACCAAGGCCCAGCGGGGGGGCCTGGACAGATACGCAGTATTTT.

The rearrangement joins TRBV28 to TRBJ2-1; 9 positions agree with TRBD1. CDR1 is MDHEN and CDR2 is SYDVKM in the germline V gene. V gave up 6 bases and J gave up 5 bases; unmatched junction bases: 11. The CDR3 has 16 residues. The CDR3 DNA is TGTGCCAGCAGCCGAGGGACAGGGAGCGTTAACAATGAGCAGTTCTTC. Amino acids: CASSRGTGSVNNEQFF.

V usage is TRBV7-9 and J usage is TRBJ2-7, with a tentative D call TRBD1 (5 bases). Germline assignment: CDR1 SEHNR and CDR2 FQNEAQ (reference sequence). The CDR3 totals 14 residues. The V gene lost 3 bases and the J gene lost 0 bases, with 9 bases spanning the gap. For the CDR3, the DNA is TGTGCCAGCAGCTTTAGGGGCTTCTCCTACGAGCAGTACTTC. Amino acids: CASSFRGFSYEQYF.

This clone showed up just a few times. This rearrangement joins TRBV6-1 to TRBJ2-2, with D possibly TRBD1 on 5 matching bases. Between the trimmed V and J ends, which lost 3 bases and 8 bases, there was a span of 7 bases. This CDR3 comprises 12 residues. Looked up from germline, CDR1 is MNHNS and CDR2 is SASEGT. The DNA of the CDR3 is TGTGCCAGCAGTGACAGGGCAGGGGAGCTGTTTTTT. Translating it yields CASSDRAGELFF.

The J gene is TRBJ1-2, the V gene TRBV6-5; 10 nucleotides agree with TRBD1. This CDR3 spans 14 amino acids. Germline V gene sequence: CDR1 MNHEY, CDR2 SVGAGI. The J segment lost 2 bases and the V segment lost 6 bases, leaving 3 bases of the junction unmatched. CDR3 region: CASRGQGLNYGYTF. The CDR3 nucleotides read TGTGCCAGCAGGGGACAGGGGTTGAACTATGGCTACACCTTC.

The chain is built from TRBV6-5 and TRBJ2-3; a possible D gene is TRBD2 (5 bases). V lost 8 bases to trimming and J lost 4 bases, with 13 bases between them. The CDR3 extends over 13 amino acids. Per the germline V gene, CDR1 is MNHEY and CDR2 is SVGAGI. This chain's CDR3 is CASAPAGADTQYF. CDR3 coding DNA: TGTGCCAGCGCCCCAGCCGGGGCAGATACGCAGTATTTT.

The J gene is TRBJ2-1, the V gene TRBV7-2; the match to TRBD2 covers 10 bases. J was trimmed by 4 bases and V by 4 bases; bases with no gene match: 4. CDR3 length: 15 amino acids. Germline CDR1 is SGHTA and CDR2 is FQGNSA. CDR3 residues: CASSYSGGPYNEQFF. Here the CDR3 DNA reads TGTGCCAGCAGCTATAGCGGGGGGCCGTACAATGAGCAGTTCTTC.

The rearrangement uses TRBV6-4 and TRBJ1-1; the D gene is possibly TRBD1 (6 bases). The V gene lost 3 bases and the J gene lost 2 bases, with 10 bases spanning the gap. The germline CDR1 and CDR2 sequences are MRHNA and SNTAGT. There are 14 residues in the CDR3. CDR3 coding DNA: TGTGCCAGCAGTGAGTGGACAGAAAACACTGAAGCTTTCTTT. Translation gives CASSEWTENTEAFF.

The CDR3 DNA sequence: TGTGCCAGCAGCTTCACAGGGGCTGCAGAGACCCAGTACTTC. Protein product: CASSFTGAAETQYF. V gene TRBV7-2 combines with J gene TRBJ2-5, with TRBD1 identical over 7 bases. Germline loops: CDR1 SGHTA, CDR2 FQGNSA. V gave up 3 bases and J gave up 4 bases; unmatched junction bases: 5. The CDR3 runs 14 residues.

The J gene is TRBJ1-4, the V gene TRBV29-1; 9 nucleotides align to TRBD1. Per the germline V gene, CDR1 is SQVTM and CDR2 is ANQGSEA. Losses at the gene ends were 6 bases for V and 7 bases for J; bases not matched to a gene: 6. The CDR3 runs 13 residues. The CDR3: CSVPDRGGEKLFF. The DNA for the CDR3 is TGCAGCGTCCCGGACAGGGGTGGTGAAAAACTGTTTTTT.

This clone was recorded only once. The chain is built from TRBV7-2 and TRBJ1-5; 7 bases are shared with TRBD1. The CDR3 spans 14 residues. CDR1 SGHTA and CDR2 FQGNSA come from the germline V gene. V lost 5 bases to trimming and J lost 1 base; unmatched junction nucleotides: 2. The CDR3 bases are TGTGCCAGCAGCGACAGGGTGAGCAATCAGCCCCAGCATTTT. Translation: CASSDRVSNQPQHF.

The rearrangement joins TRBV4-3 to TRBJ2-7, with 14 bases fitting TRBD2. This CDR3 is built from 16 residues. J lost 2 bases, V lost 4 bases, and 4 bases had no gene match. Per the germline V gene, CDR1 is LGHNA and CDR2 is YSLEER. In nucleotides, the CDR3 is TGCGCCAGCAGCCCGGGACTAGCGGGGGACACCTACGAGCAGTACTTC. Encoded protein: CASSPGLAGDTYEQYF.